Listed below are T cell receptor beta chains from one sample, sequenced in a study of shared clonotypes between healthy human individuals. TCRdb's table, derived via immunoSEQ multiplex PCR, lists solely in-frame clones and lacks some. This sample has some 200,000 clones; under 80% occur once, and the top ten carry roughly 11%. The sample comprised memory CD4+ T cells sorted from blood. Source of these receptors: a man aged 30-40 years in good health. Each CDR3 is given with its conserved first and last residue. The order of the fields is J gene, clone size, D gene, V gene, CDR3 protein, CDR3 DNA. A D gene is named only where the DNA matches it firmly. Clone size is not always given. Where it is, it says once, few, many or a class for expanded clones.

j_gene: TRBJ1-5
abundance: -
d_gene: TRBD1
v_gene: TRBV5-3
CDR3aa: CARSLPRAGDRSPCNQPQHF
CDR3nt: TGTGCCAGAAGCTTACCACGGGCCGGGGACAGAAGCCCTTGCAATCAGCCCCAGCATTTT

j_gene: TRBJ2-5
abundance: -
d_gene: TRBD1
v_gene: TRBV19
CDR3aa: CASSIGTGPQETQYF
CDR3nt: TGTGCCAGTAGTATAGGGACAGGCCCCCAAGAGACCCAGTACTTC

j_gene: TRBJ2-2
abundance: -
d_gene: TRBD1
v_gene: TRBV6-4
CDR3aa: CASRRQGDTGELFF
CDR3nt: TGTGCCAGCCGACGACAGGGAGACACCGGGGAGCTGTTTTTT

j_gene: TRBJ1-1
abundance: few
d_gene: -
v_gene: TRBV5-4
CDR3aa: CASSFLWTEAFF
CDR3nt: -

j_gene: TRBJ2-3
abundance: -
d_gene: -
v_gene: TRBV20-1
CDR3aa: CSASRDTQYF
CDR3nt: TGCAGTGCTAGCCGGGATACGCAGTATTTT

j_gene: TRBJ2-2
abundance: once
d_gene: TRBD1
v_gene: TRBV11-3
CDR3aa: CASSPRTGSTGELFF
CDR3nt: TGTGCCAGCAGCCCTAGGACAGGGTCAACCGGGGAGCTGTTTTTT

j_gene: TRBJ2-7
abundance: -
d_gene: TRBD2
v_gene: TRBV7-6
CDR3aa: CASSPLRASGRSPYEQYF
CDR3nt: TGTGCCAGCAGCCCACTCAGGGCTAGCGGGAGGTCCCCCTACGAGCAGTACTTC

j_gene: TRBJ2-7
abundance: -
d_gene: TRBD1
v_gene: TRBV5-1
CDR3aa: CASSLGQGANYEQYF
CDR3nt: TGCGCCAGCAGCCTAGGACAGGGGGCGAACTACGAGCAGTACTTC

j_gene: TRBJ2-7
abundance: -
d_gene: -
v_gene: TRBV5-1
CDR3aa: CASSIGREGEQYF
CDR3nt: TGCGCCAGCAGCATCGGACGAGAAGGCGAGCAGTACTTC

j_gene: TRBJ2-3
abundance: -
d_gene: -
v_gene: TRBV7-6
CDR3aa: CASSPFPGSSTQYF
CDR3nt: TGTGCCAGCAGCCCCTTTCCGGGATCTAGTACGCAGTATTTT

j_gene: TRBJ1-1
abundance: once
d_gene: -
v_gene: TRBV6-1
CDR3aa: CASSKQENTEAFF
CDR3nt: TGTGCCAGCAGTAAACAGGAGAACACTGAAGCTTTCTTT

j_gene: TRBJ1-5
abundance: -
d_gene: -
v_gene: TRBV2
CDR3aa: CASTRGEGQPQHF
CDR3nt: TGTGCCAGCACAAGGGGGGAGGGCCAGCCCCAGCATTTT

j_gene: TRBJ1-1
abundance: few
d_gene: TRBD1
v_gene: TRBV19
CDR3aa: CASSLGQGANTEAFF
CDR3nt: TGTGCCAGTAGTTTAGGACAGGGGGCGAACACTGAAGCTTTCTTT

j_gene: TRBJ1-1
abundance: few
d_gene: -
v_gene: TRBV30
CDR3aa: CAWSVLGLNTEAFF
CDR3nt: TGTGCCTGGAGTGTACTAGGACTGAACACTGAAGCTTTCTTT